The 10 T cell receptor beta chains presented below share a single source sample, sequenced in a study of T cells in Graves' hyperthyroidism and ophthalmopathy (dated by TCRdb to about 2019). The library was obtained by multiplex PCR. This sample was sequenced with an Illumina HiSeq 2000. The TCR beta CDR3 regions were amplified from RNA transcripts. The first round of RT-PCR for the TCR CDR3 was performed with the HTBI primer set and the Qiagen OneStep RT-PCR kit. The raw public data were reprocessed by TCRdb itself: fastp quality trimming at Q25, MiXCR clonotype calling, in-frame beta chains only. Under each unique CDR3 protein, matching rows form one entry showing the most common genes and DNA. This sample is represented by about 480,000 distinct CDR3 sequences; 13% to 15% of them were singletons. In total, the top ten clones hold 15% to 20% of the sample. The sample consisted of blood. These TCRs come from a woman under 30 with Graves' hyperthyroidism.

This clonotype has ten or more counts. V gene TRBV20-1 combines with J gene TRBJ2-1, with TRBD2 identical over 8 bases. The V and J ends lost 6 bases and 8 bases, in that order; junction bases with no gene match: 9. CDR1 DFQATT and CDR2 SNEGSKA come from the germline V gene (reference sequence). The CDR3 runs to 13 residues. This CDR3 is CSATPGLVYEQFF. CDR3 sequence (DNA): TGCAGTGCCACCCCGGGACTAGTCTATGAGCAGTTCTTC.

This clonotype was observed many times. This chain joins TRBV28 and TRBJ2-1; 10 positions match TRBD2. Per germline, CDR1 MDHEN and CDR2 SYDVKM. The J segment lost 6 bases and the V segment lost 7 bases, leaving 6 bases of the junction unmatched. This CDR3 is 14 amino acids long. CDR3 region: CASNLAGETNEQFF. The CDR3 nucleotides read TGTGCCAGCAACCTAGCGGGAGAGACCAATGAGCAGTTCTTC.

This clonotype was seen many times. This chain joins TRBV18 and TRBJ2-3; the match to TRBD2 covers 7 bases. Trimming at V came to 9 bases and at J to 3 bases, leaving 9 bases not matched to a gene. The CDR3 totals 14 residues. Germline V lookup: CDR1 KGHSH, CDR2 LQKENI. CDR3 bases: TGTGCCAGTCTCCCGCCTAGCGGAACAGATACGCAGTATTTT. Residues: CASLPPSGTDTQYF.

This clonotype was detected only once. The CDR3 spells CASSPGEGRYEQYF. In nucleotides, the CDR3 is TGTGCCAGCAGCCCCGGTGAGGGGAGATACGAGCAGTACTTC. The chain couples TRBV11-2 to TRBJ2-7; D is perhaps TRBD1 or TRBD2 (5 bases each). The CDR3 is made up of 14 amino acids. V was cut by 5 bases and J by 4 bases, with 15 bases left in between. Germline CDR1 is SGHAT and CDR2 is FQNNGV.

The rearrangement links TRBV30 to TRBJ2-2, with D unclear. Germline CDR1 GTSNPN, CDR2 SVGIG (reference sequence). The CDR3 extends over 14 amino acids. V lost 7 bases to trimming and J lost 0 bases, with 12 bases between them. CDR3: CAYNKVSNTGELFF. The CDR3 DNA is TGTGCCTATAACAAGGTATCGAACACCGGGGAGCTGTTTTTT.

This clonotype was picked up many times. The CDR3 bases are TGTGCCAGCAGCTTAACGGGGGCGCAAGAGACCCAGTACTTC. It codes for CASSLTGAQETQYF. J is TRBJ2-5 and V is TRBV7-3, with a possible D match to TRBD1 (6 bases). The CDR3 extends over 14 amino acids. In germline, CDR1 is SGHTA, CDR2 FQGTGA. V was clipped by 0 bases and J by 2 bases, with 7 bases between them.

This clonotype was observed many times. This chain uses TRBV15 with TRBJ1-1, with 11 bases lining up with TRBD1. The V segment lost 1 base and the J segment 3 bases; nucleotides outside the gene matches: 4. Germline-derived CDR1 and CDR2 are LNHNV and YYDKDF (reference sequence). The CDR3 loop spans 16 amino acids. The CDR3 sequence is CATSRGGQGADTEAFF. The CDR3 region has the DNA TGTGCCACCAGCAGAGGCGGACAGGGGGCAGACACTGAAGCTTTCTTT.

This clonotype was observed at least ten times. The V gene is TRBV11-2, the J gene TRBJ2-3; 9 positions agree with TRBD2. Germline V gene data show CDR1 as SGHAT and CDR2 as FQNNGV. Trimming at V came to 5 bases and at J to 1 base, leaving 7 bases not matched to a gene. The CDR3 consists of 16 residues. CDR3 sequence reads: CASSRLSGRRTDTQYF. The CDR3 bases are TGTGCCAGCAGCAGACTAAGCGGGAGGCGCACAGATACGCAGTATTTT.

This clonotype was counted between two and nine times. V usage is TRBV3-1 and J usage is TRBJ2-7; 11 nucleotides agree with TRBD2. V trimming: 4 bases; J trimming: 1 base; junction bases outside the gene matches: 3. The CDR3 is 15 amino acids. CDR1 LGHDT and CDR2 YNNKEL come from the germline V gene (reference sequence). CDR3 residues: CASSPRLAGSYEQYF. In DNA, the CDR3 is TGTGCCAGCAGCCCAAGACTAGCGGGGTCCTACGAGCAGTACTTC.

This clonotype came up many times. V and J are TRBV6-2 or TRBV6-3 and TRBJ1-1; D is unclear. Germline V gene sequence: CDR1 MNHEY, CDR2 SVGEGT. The CDR3 spans 12 residues. Trimming stripped 0 bases from V and 5 bases from J, with 4 bases between. The CDR3 bases are TGTGCCAGCAGTTACTCGAAGACTGAAGCTTTCTTT. This codes for CASSYSKTEAFF.